This is a list of T cell receptor beta chains from one sample in a study of T-cell memory formation after mild COVID-19. Via MiXCR, TCRdb re-called the 5' RACE reads, giving one row per CDR3 protein. The repertoire consists of about 560,000 distinct CDR3 sequences, with roughly 17% occurring once and the leading ten covering less than 10%. The sequencing sample was made of PBMCs or a T cell subset sorted from them (not recorded which). These receptors were taken from an adult woman who had mild COVID-19 (a few samples of this study predate the infection). Cell type and time point are not known. The CDR3 runs from the conserved cysteine through the conserved F or W. A D gene is named only where the DNA matches it firmly. Size is stated for part of the rows, as once, few or many counts, or as a class when the clone is expanded.

size | D | J | V | CDR3 | DNA
few | . | TRBJ2-2 | TRBV6-7 | CASLPTGTWRTGELFF | TGTGCCAGCCTTCCTACCGGGACATGGAGAACCGGGGAGCTGTTTTTT
. | . | TRBJ1-1 | TRBV4-2 | CASSPDGGNTEAFF | TGTGCCAGCAGCCCAGACGGAGGGAACACTGAAGCTTTCTTT
. | TRBD1 | TRBJ1-1 | TRBV5-4 | CASSRSATGMNTEAFF | TGTGCCAGTTCAAGATCAGCGACAGGGATGAACACTGAAGCTTTCTTT
. | TRBD2 | TRBJ2-3 | TRBV4-1 | CASSHLGTSGRHTDTQYF | TGCGCCAGCAGCCACCTCGGGACTAGCGGGAGACACACAGATACGCAGTATTTT
few | . | TRBJ1-4 | TRBV11-2 | CASSLAGATGKLFF | TGTGCCAGCAGCTTAGCCGGCGCAACGGGGAAACTGTTTTTT
few | . | TRBJ1-2 | TRBV6-2/TRBV6-3 | CATARSYGYTF | TGTGCCACCGCGAGAAGCTATGGCTACACCTTC
few | . | TRBJ2-1 | TRBV5-1 | CASSVTGSSYNEQFF | TGCGCCAGCAGCGTGACGGGAAGCTCCTACAATGAGCAGTTCTTC
many | . | TRBJ1-1 | TRBV12-3/TRBV12-4 | CASSPRLGQAFF | TGTGCCAGCAGTCCAAGACTGGGTCAAGCTTTCTTT
. | TRBD1 | TRBJ2-7 | TRBV18 | CASSPSGTGRDEQYF | TGTGCCAGCTCACCCTCCGGGACAGGGAGAGACGAGCAGTACTTC
many | . | TRBJ2-3 | TRBV5-1 | CASSSSGRVAADTQYF | TGCGCCAGCAGCTCCTCAGGTAGGGTAGCGGCAGATACGCAGTATTTT
many | . | TRBJ2-4 | TRBV5-1 | CASSTQGQGAKNIQYF | TGCGCCAGCAGCACGCAAGGGCAGGGGGCCAAAAACATTCAGTACTTC
. | TRBD1 | TRBJ1-1 | TRBV10-3 | CAISEKGAAEAFF | TGTGCCATCAGTGAAAAGGGGGCGGCTGAAGCTTTCTTT
few | . | TRBJ1-4 | TRBV7-2 | CASSWTNEKLFF | TGTGCCAGCAGCTGGACCAATGAAAAACTGTTTTTT
. | TRBD1 | TRBJ1-1 | TRBV2 | CASVNRGRTEAFF | TGTGCCAGCGTAAACAGGGGGCGGACTGAAGCTTTCTTT
few | . | TRBJ1-4 | TRBV11-2 | CASSTSTGNEKLFF | TGTGCCAGCAGCACCTCCACAGGGAATGAAAAACTGTTTTTT
. | . | TRBJ2-1 | TRBV6-5 | CASSYPSSDRRVDEQFF | TGTGCCAGCAGTTACCCGTCTAGCGATCGGAGAGTGGATGAGCAGTTCTTC
. | TRBD2 | TRBJ2-7 | TRBV7-2 | CASSAPGLAGQSSYEQYF | TGTGCCAGCAGCGCCCCGGGACTAGCGGGACAAAGCTCCTACGAGCAGTACTTC
. | TRBD2 | TRBJ2-1 | TRBV7-9 | CASSSGTSGAALGVNNEQFF | TGTGCCAGCAGCTCAGGGACTAGCGGGGCCGCTCTCGGCGTAAACAATGAGCAGTTCTTC
. | . | TRBJ1-1 | TRBV9 | CASSVDPMNTEAFF | TGTGCCAGCAGCGTAGACCCGATGAACACTGAAGCTTTCTTT
few | TRBD2 | TRBJ2-1 | TRBV29-1 | CSVEDFGLAVEQFF | TGCAGCGTTGAAGATTTTGGACTAGCGGTTGAGCAGTTCTTC
. | . | TRBJ2-7 | TRBV5-1 | CASSLERQYEQYF | TGCGCCAGCAGCTTGGAGCGGCAGTACGAGCAGTACTTC
few | . | TRBJ2-1 | TRBV12-3/TRBV12-4 | CASTGPAGNEQFF | TGTGCCAGTACCGGGCCAGCTGGCAATGAGCAGTTCTTC
few | TRBD1 | TRBJ2-2 | TRBV2 | CASSNEQGTGELFF | TGTGCCAGCAGTAACGAACAGGGGACCGGGGAGCTGTTTTTT
. | . | TRBJ1-2 | TRBV7-9 | CASSLVTLNGYTF | TGTGCCAGCAGCTTAGTAACCCTTAATGGCTACACCTTC
few | TRBD1 | TRBJ2-5 | TRBV5-6 | CASSSGTGGAGVVQETQYF | TGTGCCAGCAGCTCTGGGACAGGGGGCGCTGGGGTCGTTCAAGAGACCCAGTACTTC
few | TRBD2 | TRBJ2-1 | TRBV7-9 | CASSLGTSGIYNEQFF | TGTGCCAGCAGCTTAGGAACTAGCGGGATTTACAATGAGCAGTTCTTC
. | . | TRBJ2-2 | TRBV19 | CASSIVGLFGELFF | TGTGCCAGTAGTATAGTTGGACTATTCGGGGAGCTGTTTTTT
few | TRBD2 | TRBJ2-7 | TRBV19 | CASSGTSLEQYF | TGTGCCAGTAGTGGGACTAGCTTGGAGCAGTACTTC
. | . | TRBJ2-2 | TRBV2 | CASSEGVLGTGELFF | TGTGCCAGCAGTGAAGGGGTTTTGGGCACCGGGGAGCTGTTTTTT
. | . | TRBJ2-7 | TRBV7-2 | CASSLLGWGGYEQYF | TGTGCCAGCAGCTTATTGGGCTGGGGAGGCTACGAGCAGTACTTC
. | TRBD2 | TRBJ2-7 | TRBV4-3 | CASSQALAGGPYEQYF | TGCGCCAGCAGCCAGGCCTTAGCGGGAGGGCCCTACGAGCAGTACTTC
few | TRBD1 | TRBJ1-2 | TRBV12-3/TRBV12-4 | CASNTQGAPSYGYTF | TGTGCCAGCAATACTCAGGGGGCGCCGAGCTATGGCTACACCTTC
. | TRBD2 | TRBJ2-3 | TRBV4-2 | CASSQQAGGGTDTQYF | TGTGCCAGCAGCCAACAAGCGGGAGGTGGCACAGATACGCAGTATTTT
few | TRBD1 | TRBJ1-1 | TRBV6-5 | CASSTPAGGRTEAFF | TGTGCCAGCAGTACCCCAGCAGGGGGCAGGACTGAAGCTTTCTTT
. | . | TRBJ1-4 | TRBV27 | CTSSLRDKGEKLFF | TGTACCAGCAGTTTAAGAGATAAAGGTGAAAAACTGTTTTTT
few | . | TRBJ2-2 | TRBV7-3 | CASSPVETRTGELFF | TGTGCCAGCAGCCCTGTTGAGACTAGGACCGGGGAGCTGTTTTTT
few | . | TRBJ2-7 | TRBV9 | CASSVDGVTEQYF | TGTGCCAGCAGCGTAGATGGGGTTACCGAGCAGTACTTC
. | TRBD1 | TRBJ1-1 | TRBV5-4 | CASSTRQGDGSEAFF | TGTGCCAGCAGCACACGACAGGGTGATGGTTCTGAAGCTTTCTTT
few | . | TRBJ1-3 | TRBV10-3 | CAISESTGSSGNTIYF | TGTGCCATCAGTGAGTCGACCGGCAGCTCTGGAAACACCATATATTTT
few | . | TRBJ2-1 | TRBV5-1 | CASSLQTVGRYEQFF | TGCGCCAGCAGCTTGCAGACAGTCGGTCGTTATGAGCAGTTCTTC
many | TRBD1 | TRBJ1-4 | TRBV12-3/TRBV12-4 | CASSFEGAGKLFF | TGTGCCAGCAGTTTTGAGGGGGCAGGCAAACTGTTTTTT
many | . | TRBJ1-1 | TRBV6-5 | CASSPGRWTEAFF | TGTGCCAGCAGTCCGGGACGTTGGACTGAAGCTTTCTTT
. | . | TRBJ2-7 | TRBV11-2 | CASSLDYREKAYEQYF | TGTGCCAGCAGCTTAGATTATCGGGAAAAGGCTTACGAGCAGTACTTC
. | . | TRBJ2-3 | TRBV20-1 | CSAINRAQGSTDTQYF | TGCAGTGCTATCAATCGAGCCCAGGGAAGCACAGATACGCAGTATTTT
few | . | TRBJ2-7 | TRBV6-5 | CASRIIRTTYEQYF | TGTGCCAGCAGGATCATACGGACCACCTACGAGCAGTACTTC
few | TRBD2 | TRBJ2-7 | TRBV20-1 | CSASREVAGDHEQYF | TGCAGTGCTAGCAGGGAGGTAGCGGGAGACCACGAGCAGTACTTC
. | TRBD2 | TRBJ2-7 | TRBV20-1 | CSARGLGLAGPKLLLSSYEQYF | TGCAGTGCTAGAGGCCTGGGACTAGCGGGGCCCAAACTCCTCCTTAGCTCCTACGAGCAGTACTTC
few | . | TRBJ1-2 | TRBV7-2 | CASSFPGDYGYTF | TGTGCCAGCAGCTTCCCGGGGGACTATGGCTACACCTTC
few | . | TRBJ2-7 | TRBV25-1 | CASSMGLSYEQYF | TGTGCCAGCAGTATGGGGCTCTCCTACGAGCAGTACTTC
few | TRBD1 | TRBJ2-7 | TRBV6-5 | CASSRSTGTVSSYEQYF | TGTGCCAGCAGTCGCTCGACCGGGACAGTGAGCTCCTACGAGCAGTACTTC
. | TRBD2 | TRBJ2-1 | TRBV18 | CASSPQTSGSFYEQFF | TGTGCCAGCTCACCACAGACTAGCGGGAGCTTCTATGAGCAGTTCTTC
. | TRBD2 | TRBJ2-7 | TRBV11-3 | CASSGGGLDYEQYF | TGTGCCAGCAGCGGAGGGGGACTAGACTACGAGCAGTACTTC
. | . | TRBJ2-3 | TRBV30 | CAWSVSGTQYF | TGTGCCTGGAGTGTGTCAGGGACGCAGTATTTT
many | TRBD2 | TRBJ2-3 | TRBV24-1 | CATSDRRKTSGGTDTQYF | TGTGCCACCAGTGACCGAAGGAAGACTAGCGGGGGAACAGATACGCAGTATTTT
many | TRBD2 | TRBJ2-2 | TRBV5-4 | CASSYPGLAASEELFF | TGTGCCAGCAGCTATCCGGGACTAGCCGCCTCCGAGGAGCTGTTTTTT
many | . | TRBJ2-5 | TRBV7-2 | CASSPWGQGETQYF | TGTGCCAGCAGCCCATGGGGGCAGGGAGAGACCCAGTACTTC
few | . | TRBJ2-3 | TRBV7-3 | CASSVGTRPDTQYF | TGTGCCAGCAGCGTCGGGACCAGGCCAGATACGCAGTATTTT
. | . | TRBJ2-7 | TRBV3-1 | CASMASMNHEQYF | TGTGCCAGCATGGCCAGTATGAACCACGAGCAGTACTTC